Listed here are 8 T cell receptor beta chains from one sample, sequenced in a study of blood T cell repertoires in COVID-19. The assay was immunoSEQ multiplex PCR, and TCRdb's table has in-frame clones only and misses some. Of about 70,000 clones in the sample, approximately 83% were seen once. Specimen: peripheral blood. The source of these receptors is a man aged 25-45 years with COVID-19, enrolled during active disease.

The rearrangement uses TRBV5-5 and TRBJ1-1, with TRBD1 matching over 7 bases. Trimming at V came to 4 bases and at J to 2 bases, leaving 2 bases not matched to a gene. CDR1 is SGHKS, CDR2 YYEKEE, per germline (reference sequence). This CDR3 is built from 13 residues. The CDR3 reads CASSRQGNTEAFF. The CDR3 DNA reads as TGTGCCAGCAGCCGACAGGGCAACACTGAAGCTTTCTTT.

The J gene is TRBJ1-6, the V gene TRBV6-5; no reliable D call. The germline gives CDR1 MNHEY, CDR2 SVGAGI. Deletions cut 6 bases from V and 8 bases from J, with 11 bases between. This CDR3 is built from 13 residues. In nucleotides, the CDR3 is TGTGCCAGCAGGGAGGTTAACGATTCACCCCTCCACTTT. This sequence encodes CASREVNDSPLHF.

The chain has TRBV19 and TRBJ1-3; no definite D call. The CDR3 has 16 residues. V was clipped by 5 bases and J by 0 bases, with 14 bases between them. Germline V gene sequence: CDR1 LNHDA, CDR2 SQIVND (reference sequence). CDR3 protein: CASSPFLSRSGNTIYF. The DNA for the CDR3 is TGTGCCAGTAGTCCTTTCCTGTCCCGCTCTGGAAACACCATATATTTT.

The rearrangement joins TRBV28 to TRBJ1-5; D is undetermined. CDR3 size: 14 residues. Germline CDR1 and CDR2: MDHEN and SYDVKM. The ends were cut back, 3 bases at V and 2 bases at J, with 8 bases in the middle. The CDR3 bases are TGTGCCAGCAGTTTTGCCGGGGGCAATCAGCCCCAGCATTTT. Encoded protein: CASSFAGGNQPQHF.

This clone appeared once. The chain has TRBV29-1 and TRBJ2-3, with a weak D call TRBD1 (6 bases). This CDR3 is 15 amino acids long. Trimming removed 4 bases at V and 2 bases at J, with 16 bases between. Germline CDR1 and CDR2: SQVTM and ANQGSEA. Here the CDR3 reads CSVGMDRLLTDTQYF. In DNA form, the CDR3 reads TGCAGCGTTGGAATGGACAGACTACTCACAGATACGCAGTATTTT.

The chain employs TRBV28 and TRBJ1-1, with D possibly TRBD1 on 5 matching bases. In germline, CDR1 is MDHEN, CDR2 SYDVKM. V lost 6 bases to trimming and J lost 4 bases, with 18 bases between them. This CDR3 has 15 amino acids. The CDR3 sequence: CASSPQGEVGTEAFF. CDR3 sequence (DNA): TGTGCCAGCAGCCCACAAGGGGAGGTTGGCACTGAAGCTTTCTTT.

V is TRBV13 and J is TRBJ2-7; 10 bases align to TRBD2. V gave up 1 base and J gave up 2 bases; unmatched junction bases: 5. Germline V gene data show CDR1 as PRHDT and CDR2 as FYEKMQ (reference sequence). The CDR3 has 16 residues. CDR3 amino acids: CASSLVRAGGPYEQYF. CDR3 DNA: TGTGCCAGCAGCTTAGTGCGAGCGGGAGGGCCCTACGAGCAGTACTTC.

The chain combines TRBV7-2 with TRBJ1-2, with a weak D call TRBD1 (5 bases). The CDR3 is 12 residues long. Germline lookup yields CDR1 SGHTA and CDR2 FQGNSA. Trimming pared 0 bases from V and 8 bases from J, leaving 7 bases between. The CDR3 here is CASSLARGGYTF. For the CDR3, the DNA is TGTGCCAGCAGCTTAGCTAGGGGCGGCTACACCTTC.